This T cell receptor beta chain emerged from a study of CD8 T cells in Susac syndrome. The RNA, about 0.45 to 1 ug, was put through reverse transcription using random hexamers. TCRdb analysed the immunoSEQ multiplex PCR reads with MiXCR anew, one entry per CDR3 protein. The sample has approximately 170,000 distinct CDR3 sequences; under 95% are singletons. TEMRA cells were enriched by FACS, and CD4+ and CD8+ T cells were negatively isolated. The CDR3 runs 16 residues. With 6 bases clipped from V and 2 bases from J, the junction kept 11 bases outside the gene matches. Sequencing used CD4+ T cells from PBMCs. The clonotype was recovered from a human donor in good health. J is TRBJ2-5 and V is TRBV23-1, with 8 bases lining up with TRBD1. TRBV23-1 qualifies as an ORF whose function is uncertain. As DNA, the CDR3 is TGCGCCAGCAGACCCCCCGGGACAGGAATACAAGAGACCCAGTACTTC. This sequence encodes CASRPPGTGIQETQYF.